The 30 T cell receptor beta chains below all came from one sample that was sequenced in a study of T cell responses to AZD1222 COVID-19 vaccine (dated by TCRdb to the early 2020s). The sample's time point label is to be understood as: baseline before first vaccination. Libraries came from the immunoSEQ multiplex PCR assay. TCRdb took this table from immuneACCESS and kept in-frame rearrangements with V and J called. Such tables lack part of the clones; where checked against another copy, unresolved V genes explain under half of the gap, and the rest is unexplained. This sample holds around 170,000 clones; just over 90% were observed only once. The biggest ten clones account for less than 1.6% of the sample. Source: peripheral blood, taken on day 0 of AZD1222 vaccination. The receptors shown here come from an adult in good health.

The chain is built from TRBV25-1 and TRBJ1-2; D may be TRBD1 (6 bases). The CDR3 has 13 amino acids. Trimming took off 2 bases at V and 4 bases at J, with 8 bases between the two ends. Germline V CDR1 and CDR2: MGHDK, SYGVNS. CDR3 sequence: CASSERTAYGYTF. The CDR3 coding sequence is TGTGCCAGCAGTGAACGGACAGCCTATGGCTACACCTTC.

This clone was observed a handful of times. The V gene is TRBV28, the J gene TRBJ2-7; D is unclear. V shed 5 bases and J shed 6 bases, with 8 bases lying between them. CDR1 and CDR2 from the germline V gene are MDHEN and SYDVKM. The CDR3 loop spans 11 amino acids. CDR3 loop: CASSRFGEQYF. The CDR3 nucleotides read TGTGCCAGCAGTAGATTTGGCGAGCAGTACTTC.

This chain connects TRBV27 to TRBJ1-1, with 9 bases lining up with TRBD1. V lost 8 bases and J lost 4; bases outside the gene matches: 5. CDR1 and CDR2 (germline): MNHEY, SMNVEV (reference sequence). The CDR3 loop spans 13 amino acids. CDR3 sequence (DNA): TGTGCCAGCCGGACAGGGGTGGGCACTGAAGCTTTCTTT. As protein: CASRTGVGTEAFF.

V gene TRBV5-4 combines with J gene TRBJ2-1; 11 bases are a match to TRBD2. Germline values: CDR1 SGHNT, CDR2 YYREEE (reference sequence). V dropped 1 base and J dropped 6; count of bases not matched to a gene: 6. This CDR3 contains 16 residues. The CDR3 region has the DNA TGTGCCAGCAGCTTGCGGAGACTAGCGGGGCTCAATGAGCAGTTCTTC. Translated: CASSLRRLAGLNEQFF.

The CDR3 loop reads CASSLFGSDTQYF. Here the CDR3 DNA reads TGTGCCAGCAGTTTATTTGGTTCAGATACGCAGTATTTT. V usage is TRBV28 and J usage is TRBJ2-3, with no clear D. Germline V gene lookup returns CDR1 MDHEN and CDR2 SYDVKM. The CDR3 has 13 amino acids. V was trimmed by 1 base and J by 4 bases, leaving 6 bases between them.

Here the CDR3 DNA reads TGTGCCAGCAGCTTGACAGGGTTAACTGAAGCTTTCTTT. Encoded protein: CASSLTGLTEAFF. The chain couples TRBV5-6 to TRBJ1-1; tentatively, D is TRBD1 (6 bases). The CDR3 length is 13 residues. Germline values: CDR1 SGHDT, CDR2 YYEEEE. Trimming took 1 base from V and 5 from J, leaving 9 bases between them.

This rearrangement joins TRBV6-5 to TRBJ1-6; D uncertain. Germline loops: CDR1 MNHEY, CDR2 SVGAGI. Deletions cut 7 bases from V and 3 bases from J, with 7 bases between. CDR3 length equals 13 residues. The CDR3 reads CASTRIYNSPLHF. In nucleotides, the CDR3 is TGTGCCAGCACGAGAATCTATAATTCACCCCTCCACTTT.

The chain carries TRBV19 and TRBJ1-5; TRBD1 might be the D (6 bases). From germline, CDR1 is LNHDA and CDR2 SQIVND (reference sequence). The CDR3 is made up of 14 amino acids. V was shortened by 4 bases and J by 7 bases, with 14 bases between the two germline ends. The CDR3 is CASSRVGAGQPQHF. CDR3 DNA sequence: TGTGCCAGTAGTAGAGTGGGGGCTGGGCAGCCCCAGCATTTT.

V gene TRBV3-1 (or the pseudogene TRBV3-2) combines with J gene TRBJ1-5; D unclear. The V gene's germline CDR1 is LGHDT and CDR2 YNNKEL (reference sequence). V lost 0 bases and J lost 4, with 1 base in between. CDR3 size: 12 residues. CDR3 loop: CASSQENQPQHF. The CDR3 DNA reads TGTGCCAGCAGCCAAGAGAATCAGCCCCAGCATTTT.

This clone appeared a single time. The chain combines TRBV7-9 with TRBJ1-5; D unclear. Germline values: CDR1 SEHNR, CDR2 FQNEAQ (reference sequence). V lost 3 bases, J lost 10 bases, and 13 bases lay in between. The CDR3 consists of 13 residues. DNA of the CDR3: TGTGCCAGCAGCTTTATGGATGGTCTACCCCAGCATTTT. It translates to CASSFMDGLPQHF.

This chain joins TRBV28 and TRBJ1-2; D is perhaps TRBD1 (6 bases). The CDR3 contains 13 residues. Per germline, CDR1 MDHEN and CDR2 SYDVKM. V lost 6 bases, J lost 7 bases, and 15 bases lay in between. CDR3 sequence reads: CASRGGQVTGYTF. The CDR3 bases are TGTGCCAGCAGGGGGGGACAAGTCACTGGCTACACCTTC.

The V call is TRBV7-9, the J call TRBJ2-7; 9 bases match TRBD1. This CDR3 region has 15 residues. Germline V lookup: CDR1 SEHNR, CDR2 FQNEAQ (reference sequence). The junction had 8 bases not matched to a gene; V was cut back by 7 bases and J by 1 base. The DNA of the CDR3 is TGTGCCAGCAACACCGACAGGGGGTCGTCCTACGAGCAGTACTTC. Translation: CASNTDRGSSYEQYF.

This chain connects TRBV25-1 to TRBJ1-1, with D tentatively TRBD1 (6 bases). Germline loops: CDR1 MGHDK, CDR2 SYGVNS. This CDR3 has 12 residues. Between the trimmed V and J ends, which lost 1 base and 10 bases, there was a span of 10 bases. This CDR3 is CASSEFEGVAFF. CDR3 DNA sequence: TGTGCCAGCAGTGAATTTGAGGGGGTAGCTTTCTTT.

The CDR3 coding sequence is TGTGCCAGCAGTTACTCCCGAGGGGCGCCTGAAGCTTTCTTT. It specifies CASSYSRGAPEAFF. The rearrangement uses TRBV6-2 or TRBV6-3 and TRBJ1-1, with a tentative D call TRBD1 (5 bases). This CDR3 comprises 14 residues. The germline gives CDR1 MNHEY, CDR2 SVGEGT. Trimming removed 0 bases from V and 6 bases from J, with 11 bases in between.

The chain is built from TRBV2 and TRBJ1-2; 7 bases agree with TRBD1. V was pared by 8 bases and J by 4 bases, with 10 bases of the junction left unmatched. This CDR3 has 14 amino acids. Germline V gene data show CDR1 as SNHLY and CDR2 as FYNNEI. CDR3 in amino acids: CASPPRDSRYGYTF. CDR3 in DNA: TGTGCCAGCCCTCCAAGGGACAGCCGCTATGGCTACACCTTC.

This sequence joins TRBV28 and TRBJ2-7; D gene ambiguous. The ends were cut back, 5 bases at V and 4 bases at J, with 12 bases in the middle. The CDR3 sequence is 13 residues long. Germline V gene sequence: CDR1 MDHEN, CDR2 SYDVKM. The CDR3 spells CASSRVNLYEQYF. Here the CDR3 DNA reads TGTGCCAGCAGTCGGGTCAATTTATACGAGCAGTACTTC.

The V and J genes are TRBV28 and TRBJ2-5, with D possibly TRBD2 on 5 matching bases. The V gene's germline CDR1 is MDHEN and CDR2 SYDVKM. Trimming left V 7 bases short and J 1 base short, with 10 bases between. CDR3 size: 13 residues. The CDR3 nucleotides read TGTGCCAGCATGCAGCGGCCCCAAGAGACCCAGTACTTC. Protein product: CASMQRPQETQYF.

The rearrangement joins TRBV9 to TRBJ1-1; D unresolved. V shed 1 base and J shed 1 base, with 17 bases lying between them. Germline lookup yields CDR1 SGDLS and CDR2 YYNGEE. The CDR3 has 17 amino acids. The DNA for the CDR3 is TGTGCCAGCAGCGTAAAGCCCCTTGAGTTCTCGAACACTGAAGCTTTCTTT. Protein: CASSVKPLEFSNTEAFF.

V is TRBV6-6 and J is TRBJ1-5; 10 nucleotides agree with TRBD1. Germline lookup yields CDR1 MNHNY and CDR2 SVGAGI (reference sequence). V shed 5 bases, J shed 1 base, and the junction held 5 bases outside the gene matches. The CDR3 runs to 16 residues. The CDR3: CASSPTDRGSNQPQHF. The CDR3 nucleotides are TGTGCCAGCAGTCCGACGGACAGGGGGAGCAATCAGCCCCAGCATTTT.

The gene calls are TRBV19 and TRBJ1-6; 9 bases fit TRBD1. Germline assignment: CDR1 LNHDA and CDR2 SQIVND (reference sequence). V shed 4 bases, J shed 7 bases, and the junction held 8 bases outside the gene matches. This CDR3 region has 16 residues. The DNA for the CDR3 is TGTGCCAGTAGTACCACCGGTGGGACAGGGAATTCACCCCTCCACTTT. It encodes CASSTTGGTGNSPLHF.

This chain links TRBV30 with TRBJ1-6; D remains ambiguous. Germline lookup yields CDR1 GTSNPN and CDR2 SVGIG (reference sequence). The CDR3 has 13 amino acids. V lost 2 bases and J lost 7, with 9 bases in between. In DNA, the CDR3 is TGTGCCTGGAGTTATACAAGGAATTCACCCCTCCACTTT. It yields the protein CAWSYTRNSPLHF.

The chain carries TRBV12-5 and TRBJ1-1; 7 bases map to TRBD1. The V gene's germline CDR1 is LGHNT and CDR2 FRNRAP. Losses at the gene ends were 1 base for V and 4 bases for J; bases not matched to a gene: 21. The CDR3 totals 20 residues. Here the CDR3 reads CASGLAPMTGSRWSFTEAFF. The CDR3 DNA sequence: TGTGCTAGTGGTTTGGCTCCCATGACAGGGTCTAGGTGGAGTTTCACTGAAGCTTTCTTT.

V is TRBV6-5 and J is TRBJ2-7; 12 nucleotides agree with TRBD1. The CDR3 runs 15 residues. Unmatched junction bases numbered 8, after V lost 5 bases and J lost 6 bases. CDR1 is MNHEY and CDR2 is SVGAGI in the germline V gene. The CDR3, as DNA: TGTGCCAGCAGTCCCCCCGGGACAGGGGGCGGCGAGCAGTACTTC. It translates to CASSPPGTGGGEQYF.

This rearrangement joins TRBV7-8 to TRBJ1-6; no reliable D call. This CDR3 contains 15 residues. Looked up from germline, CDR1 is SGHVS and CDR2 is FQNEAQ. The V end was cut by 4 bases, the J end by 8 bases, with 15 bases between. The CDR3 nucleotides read TGTGCCAGCAGCTCAGTCGGAAGGTTCGATTCACCCCTCCACTTT. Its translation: CASSSVGRFDSPLHF. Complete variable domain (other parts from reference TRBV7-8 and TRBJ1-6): GAGVSQSPRYKVAKRGQDVALRCDPISGHVSLFWYQQALGQGPEFLTYFQNEAQLDKSGLPSDRFFAERPEGSVSTLKIQRTQQEDSAVYLCASSSVGRFDSPLHFGNGTRLTVT.

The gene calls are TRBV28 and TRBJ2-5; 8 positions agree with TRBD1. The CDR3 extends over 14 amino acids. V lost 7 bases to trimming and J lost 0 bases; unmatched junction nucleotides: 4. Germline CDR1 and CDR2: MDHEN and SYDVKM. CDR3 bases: TGTGCCAGCACAAGGGACAGGTACCAAGAGACCCAGTACTTC. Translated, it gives CASTRDRYQETQYF. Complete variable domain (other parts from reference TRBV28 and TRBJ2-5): DVKVTQSSRYLVKRTGEKVFLECVQDMDHENMFWYRQDPGLGLRLIYFSYDVKMKEKGDIPEGYSVSREKKERFSLILESASTNQTSMYLCASTRDRYQETQYFGPGTRLLVL.

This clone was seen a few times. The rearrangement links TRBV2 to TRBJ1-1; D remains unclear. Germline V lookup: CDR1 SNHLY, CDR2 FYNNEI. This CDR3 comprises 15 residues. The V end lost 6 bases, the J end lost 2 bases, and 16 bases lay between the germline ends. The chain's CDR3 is CASRLGWERNTEAFF. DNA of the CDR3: TGTGCCAGCAGACTGGGGTGGGAACGCAACACTGAAGCTTTCTTT.

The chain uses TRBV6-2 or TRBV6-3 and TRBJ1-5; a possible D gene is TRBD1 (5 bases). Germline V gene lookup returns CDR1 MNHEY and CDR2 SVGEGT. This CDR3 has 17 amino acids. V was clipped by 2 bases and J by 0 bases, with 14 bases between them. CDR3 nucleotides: TGTGCCAGCAGTTACCTCTCAGGGCAGCTTAGCAATCAGCCCCAGCATTTT. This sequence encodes CASSYLSGQLSNQPQHF.

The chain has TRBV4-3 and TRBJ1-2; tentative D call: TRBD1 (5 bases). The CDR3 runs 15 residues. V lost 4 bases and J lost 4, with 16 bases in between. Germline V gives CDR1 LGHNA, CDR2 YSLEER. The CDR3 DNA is TGCGCCAGCAGCCCTATCAGGGCATCCCCCTATGGCTACACCTTC. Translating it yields CASSPIRASPYGYTF.

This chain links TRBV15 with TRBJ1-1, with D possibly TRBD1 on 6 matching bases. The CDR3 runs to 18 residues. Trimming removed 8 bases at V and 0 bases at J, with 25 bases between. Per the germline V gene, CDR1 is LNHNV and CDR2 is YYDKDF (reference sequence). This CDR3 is CATRDRGGAHPMNTEAFF. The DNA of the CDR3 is TGTGCCACCCGAGATAGGGGGGGGGCGCACCCGATGAACACTGAAGCTTTCTTT.

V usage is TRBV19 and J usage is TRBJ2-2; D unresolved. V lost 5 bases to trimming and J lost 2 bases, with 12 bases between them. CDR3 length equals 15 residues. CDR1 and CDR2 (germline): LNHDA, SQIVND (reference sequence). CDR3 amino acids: CASSPLDRNTGELFF. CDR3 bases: TGTGCCAGTAGTCCCCTCGACCGAAACACCGGGGAGCTGTTTTTT.